This T cell receptor beta chain emerged from a study of CXCR3-negative and CXCR3-positive naive CD8 T cells. Points from the study as a whole: Between one naive subset and the other, surface CD5 was comparable, and TCR strength was inferred from TRB CDR3 properties. CXCR3-positive naive cells carried more hydrophobic TRB CDR3s than CXCR3-negative ones. The study found that naive CXCR3-negative and CXCR3-positive cells shared TRBV-TRBJ usage, while memory cells differed. Cryopreserved PBMCs had partly decreased CXCR3 expression; fresh PBMCs were used in most assays.

With regard to this clonotype: Antigen specificity is unknown.

There are 11 residues in the CDR3. Germline lookup yields CDR1 SNHLY and CDR2 FYNNEI. UMI labels and 5' RACE were used to prepare the TRB cDNA libraries. TCRdb re-called the 5' RACE reads and catalogs CDR3 proteins one per entry, DNA excluded. This listing includes some 66,000 distinct CDR3 sequences. The receptor's source is a human donor in good health. Some clones in this sample may be carry-over from other donors' samples. The rearrangement links TRBV2 to TRBJ2-1; TCRdb gives TRBD1 as the D gene, but with no DNA this cannot be confirmed. The sequenced sample consisted of naive CXCR3- CD8+ T cells from blood. Subset: CD45RO-CCR7+CD27+CD95- naive CD8+ T cells lacking CXCR3 (TNR3-). CDR3 in amino acids: CARGGDHEQFF.